The 6 T cell receptor beta chains given below trace back to one sample, sequenced in a study of blood T cell repertoires in COVID-19. TCRdb's table, derived via immunoSEQ multiplex PCR, lists solely in-frame clones and lacks some. This table holds about 45,000 clones, around 82% found once. Sample: peripheral blood. The receptors were gathered from a woman aged 80 or over with acute or convalescent COVID-19.

This chain joins TRBV30 and TRBJ1-1; possibly TRBD1 for D (5 bases). CDR1 is GTSNPN and CDR2 is SVGIG in the germline V gene (reference sequence). The CDR3 spans 12 residues. V dropped 5 bases and J dropped 3 bases, with 10 bases sitting between them. The CDR3 reads CAWRDSYTEAFF. CDR3 bases: TGTGCCTGGCGGGACTCCTACACTGAAGCTTTCTTT.

A single count supports this clone. V is TRBV19 and J is TRBJ2-2; TRBD1 aligns across 9 bases. The CDR3 has 14 amino acids. Germline CDR1 is LNHDA and CDR2 is SQIVND (reference sequence). With V trimmed by 6 bases and J by 6 bases, 5 bases remained unmatched. CDR3 nucleotide sequence: TGTGCCAGTAGAAAACAGGGGGCCGCCGGGGAGCTGTTTTTT. Its protein product is CASRKQGAAGELFF.

In this sample, this clone turned up once. The rearrangement uses TRBV6-5 and TRBJ2-2; D gene ambiguous. Trimming left V 6 bases short and J 5 bases short, with 10 bases between. The CDR3 runs 13 residues. Looked up from germline, CDR1 is MNHEY and CDR2 is SVGAGI. The DNA for the CDR3 is TGTGCCAGCAGATCCTACGGGACCGGGGAGCTGTTTTTT. This gives the protein CASRSYGTGELFF.

This chain joins TRBV3-1 (or the pseudogene TRBV3-2) and TRBJ2-5, with 7 bases fitting TRBD1. The CDR3 covers 15 residues. Germline V gene sequence: CDR1 LGHDT, CDR2 YNNKEL (reference sequence). J gave up 2 bases and V 4 bases, and 7 bases lay outside the gene matches. The CDR3 is CASSLAGTDQETQYF. The CDR3 DNA follows: TGTGCCAGCAGCCTCGCCGGGACAGATCAAGAGACCCAGTACTTC.

This clone was seen more than once but under ten times. CDR3 DNA: TGTGCCAGCAGTTTCTCAGGCTTAGTCGATTCACCCCTCCACTTT. Its translation: CASSFSGLVDSPLHF. The chain is built from TRBV27 and TRBJ1-6; the D is unclear. Germline V gives CDR1 MNHEY, CDR2 SMNVEV (reference sequence). V was clipped by 3 bases and J by 8 bases, with 14 bases between them. The CDR3 contains 15 residues.

This clone was observed once. The chain employs TRBV9 and TRBJ2-6, with TRBD1 as a possible D gene (6 bases). V was pared by 3 bases and J by 2 bases, with 9 bases between. Germline V gene sequence: CDR1 SGDLS, CDR2 YYNGEE. CDR3 length equals 15 residues. The CDR3 loop is CASSARGPGANVLTF. In DNA form, the CDR3 reads TGTGCCAGCAGCGCCAGGGGACCTGGGGCCAACGTCCTGACTTTC.